This is a list of T cell receptor beta chains from one sample in a study of T cells after yellow fever vaccination. TCRdb re-called the 5' RACE reads with MiXCR, one entry per CDR3 protein. The table shows some 220,000 distinct CDR3 sequences, with approximately 3.2% occurring only once. This material consisted of CD4+ T cells sorted from PBMCs, taken 10 days after the yellow fever booster vaccination. These receptors all stem from a young man who received the YFV17D yellow fever vaccine. The CDR3 runs from the conserved cysteine through the conserved F or W. A D gene is named only where the DNA matches it firmly. Size values are once, few and many counts, or a class for expanded clones, and some rows have none.

J gene	clone size	D gene	V gene	CDR3 protein	CDR3 DNA
TRBJ2-3	many	-	TRBV7-9	CASSSHQVRADTQYF	TGTGCCAGCAGCTCACACCAAGTTCGAGCAGATACGCAGTATTTT
TRBJ1-4	-	-	TRBV28	CASSEGGRGEKLFF	TGTGCCAGCAGCGAAGGGGGGAGGGGTGAAAAACTGTTTTTT
TRBJ2-5	many	TRBD1	TRBV4-3	CASSQAGGETQYF	TGCGCCAGCAGCCAAGCAGGGGGAGAGACCCAGTACTTC
TRBJ2-3	few	TRBD2	TRBV5-4	CASSLGAGDRDTQYF	TGTGCCAGCAGCTTGGGGGCGGGGGACCGAGATACGCAGTATTTT
TRBJ2-3	many	TRBD2	TRBV20-1	CSASGIAGGTDTQYF	TGCAGTGCTAGTGGTATAGCGGGAGGCACAGATACGCAGTATTTT
TRBJ2-5	many	-	TRBV12-3/TRBV12-4	CATSSGIVTETQYF	TGTGCCACCTCCTCCGGGATAGTGACAGAGACCCAGTACTTC
TRBJ2-3	many	-	TRBV4-2	CASSQGRTDTQYF	TGTGCCAGCAGCCAAGGCCGCACAGATACGCAGTATTTT
TRBJ2-1	-	TRBD2	TRBV5-1	CASSPGGTSRGQFF	TGCGCCAGCAGCCCGGGGGGGACTAGCCGTGGGCAGTTCTTC
TRBJ2-5	many	-	TRBV5-1	CASSLTVRETQYF	TGCGCCAGCAGCTTGACGGTTCGAGAGACCCAGTACTTC
TRBJ2-2	many	TRBD1	TRBV6-6	CASSYHPGGTGELFF	TGTGCCAGCAGTTACCACCCAGGGGGAACCGGGGAGCTGTTTTTT
TRBJ2-2	many	-	TRBV7-3	CASSPGLATGELFF	TGTGCCAGCAGCCCAGGGCTGGCCACCGGGGAGCTGTTTTTT
TRBJ2-5	few	-	TRBV28	CASRRRGKETQYF	TGTGCCAGCAGGCGACGGGGTAAAGAGACCCAGTACTTC
TRBJ1-1	many	-	TRBV7-2	CASSSLRGGTEAFF	TGTGCCAGCAGCTCCCTCCGGGGGGGCACTGAAGCTTTCTTT
TRBJ2-5	many	TRBD1	TRBV14	CASSQGTGGYQETQYF	TGTGCCAGCAGCCAGGGGACAGGGGGCTACCAAGAGACCCAGTACTTC
TRBJ2-4	-	-	TRBV7-2	CASRPGSGAKNIQYF	TGTGCCAGCCGGCCCGGGTCCGGTGCCAAAAACATTCAGTACTTC
TRBJ2-7	many	TRBD2	TRBV29-1	CSVHSGGGSYEQYF	TGCAGCGTTCACAGCGGGGGGGGCTCCTACGAGCAGTACTTC
TRBJ1-3	-	-	TRBV5-1	CASSLYGAAGNTIYF	TGCGCCAGCAGCTTGTACGGGGCTGCTGGAAACACCATATATTTT
TRBJ2-3	many	-	TRBV5-1	CASSLEGHPPDTQYF	TGCGCCAGCAGCTTGGAAGGCCACCCACCGGATACGCAGTATTTT
TRBJ2-3	many	-	TRBV7-9	CASSPARIGTTDTQYF	TGTGCCAGCAGCCCGGCCAGGATCGGTACTACAGATACGCAGTATTTT
TRBJ1-1	many	-	TRBV5-1	CASRGTQNTEAFF	TGCGCCAGCAGAGGGACGCAGAACACTGAAGCTTTCTTT
TRBJ1-4	many	-	TRBV7-2	CASSFRMGNEKLFF	TGTGCCAGCAGCTTCCGGATGGGCAATGAAAAACTGTTTTTT
TRBJ2-3	-	TRBD2	TRBV27	CASSSVAGGPPDTQYF	TGTGCCAGCAGTTCGGTAGCGGGGGGCCCCCCAGATACGCAGTATTTT
TRBJ2-7	few	TRBD1	TRBV4-2	CASSAHPGQGDEQYF	TGTGCCAGCAGCGCCCATCCGGGACAGGGAGACGAGCAGTACTTC
TRBJ1-2	few	-	TRBV24-1	CATSEGSDYGYTF	TGTGCCACCAGCGAGGGGAGTGACTATGGCTACACCTTC
TRBJ2-7	-	-	TRBV5-1	CASSGEAGVGGEQYF	TGCGCCAGCAGCGGGGAGGCAGGCGTGGGTGGCGAGCAGTACTTC
TRBJ1-3	-	TRBD1	TRBV5-1	CASSLVGQVSGNTIYF	TGCGCCAGCAGCTTGGTGGGACAGGTCTCTGGAAACACCATATATTTT
TRBJ2-3	many	-	TRBV7-2	CASSLSRGTDTQYF	TGTGCCAGCAGCTTAAGTAGAGGGACAGATACGCAGTATTTT
TRBJ2-3	few	-	TRBV11-1	CASSLTEYTDTQYF	TGTGCCAGCAGCTTAACAGAATATACAGATACGCAGTATTTT
TRBJ2-7	many	TRBD2	TRBV4-3	CASSQEVSGGTYEQYF	TGCGCCAGCAGCCAAGAAGTCAGCGGGGGAACCTACGAGCAGTACTTC
TRBJ2-7	few	-	TRBV20-1	CSARAGRNYEQYF	TGCAGTGCTAGGGCGGGGCGCAACTACGAGCAGTACTTC
TRBJ2-3	many	-	TRBV5-6	CASSSSPTSRLADTQYF	TGTGCCAGCAGCTCCAGCCCCACTAGCCGATTAGCAGATACGCAGTATTTT
TRBJ2-1	-	TRBD2	TRBV7-2	CASSLGLDEQFF	TGTGCCAGCAGCTTGGGACTAGATGAGCAGTTCTTC
TRBJ2-5	many	-	TRBV12-3/TRBV12-4	CASSELDRETQYF	TGTGCCAGCAGTGAACTGGACAGAGAGACCCAGTACTTC
TRBJ2-5	many	TRBD2	TRBV5-1	CASSLGGSGGLQETQYF	TGCGCCAGCAGCTTGGGAGGGTCGGGGGGATTACAAGAGACCCAGTACTTC
TRBJ1-1	few	-	TRBV5-1	CASSLPGAGDTEAFF	TGCGCCAGCAGCTTGCCTGGCGCAGGCGACACTGAAGCTTTCTTT
TRBJ2-1	-	-	TRBV3-1	CASSRMTTNEQFF	TGTGCCAGCAGCCGCATGACCACCAATGAGCAGTTCTTC
TRBJ1-2	many	-	TRBV3-1	CASSQEGGLNYGYTF	TGTGCCAGCAGCCAAGAAGGGGGGTTAAACTATGGCTACACCTTC
TRBJ2-7	many	-	TRBV5-1	CASSLVGGYEQYF	TGCGCCAGCAGCTTGGTGGGAGGCTACGAGCAGTACTTC
TRBJ2-3	many	-	TRBV3-1	CASSLTSSDTQYF	TGTGCCAGCAGCCTGACTAGTTCAGATACGCAGTATTTT
TRBJ2-1	many	-	TRBV7-3	CASSSIRAGSYNEQFF	TGTGCCAGCAGCTCGATCAGGGCGGGTAGTTACAATGAGCAGTTCTTC
TRBJ1-1	few	-	TRBV18	CASSPSGFNTEAFF	TGTGCCAGCTCACCATCTGGGTTTAACACTGAAGCTTTCTTT
TRBJ1-1	many	-	TRBV7-9	CASSLAPLYSPDTEAFF	TGTGCCAGCAGCTTAGCTCCTCTCTACAGTCCCGACACTGAAGCTTTCTTT
TRBJ2-1	-	TRBD1	TRBV4-2	CASSQGRDRVNEQFF	TGTGCCAGCAGCCAAGGACGGGACAGGGTAAATGAGCAGTTCTTC
TRBJ1-1	many	TRBD1	TRBV7-2	CASSPETGTTEAFF	TGTGCCAGCAGCCCCGAGACAGGGACGACTGAAGCTTTCTTT
TRBJ2-7	few	-	TRBV12-3/TRBV12-4	CASSSLTSQYF	TGTGCCAGCAGTTCTTTGACCTCGCAGTACTTC
TRBJ2-6	few	-	TRBV20-1	CSAAPVDRPGANVLTF	TGCAGTGCAGCTCCCGTCGACAGACCTGGGGCCAACGTCCTGACTTTC
TRBJ2-5	many	-	TRBV9	CASSAGTGKMTQYF	TGTGCCAGCAGCGCGGGGACGGGCAAGATGACCCAGTACTTC
TRBJ2-1	few	-	TRBV5-1	CASSLAGLATDEQFF	TGCGCCAGCAGCTTGGCAGGTCTAGCGACAGATGAGCAGTTCTTC
TRBJ2-5	few	-	TRBV5-1	CASSYGGSWETQYF	TGCGCCAGCAGCTATGGCGGTAGTTGGGAGACCCAGTACTTC
TRBJ1-1	-	TRBD1	TRBV5-1	CASSTWTGNTEAFF	TGCGCCAGCAGCACATGGACAGGGAACACTGAAGCTTTCTTT
TRBJ2-1	few	TRBD2	TRBV20-1	CSAGGVRGRLNEQFF	TGCAGTGCTGGGGGGGTAAGGGGCCGTTTGAATGAGCAGTTCTTC
TRBJ2-5	few	-	TRBV2	CASREQRTQTQYF	TGTGCCAGCAGGGAGCAGAGGACGCAGACCCAGTACTTC
TRBJ1-1	many	TRBD1	TRBV2	CASRSGTGGPKVAFF	TGTGCCAGCAGATCCGGGACAGGGGGCCCAAAAGTGGCTTTCTTT
TRBJ1-5	many	-	TRBV10-3	CAISESDQPQHF	TGTGCCATCAGTGAGTCGGATCAGCCCCAGCATTTT
TRBJ1-5	-	-	TRBV12-5	CASGLVRGDQPQHF	TGTGCTAGTGGTTTGGTACGAGGGGATCAGCCCCAGCATTTT